This T cell receptor beta chain was identified during a study of cytomegalovirus exposure and HLA in healthy donors. PCR primers comprised 60 Vbeta and 13 Jbeta primers. TCRdb keeps only in-frame clones here, not all; method: immunoSEQ multiplex PCR. The repertoire holds 57,000 or so clones, about 73% seen once, with 15% to 20% in the top ten. Concerning this clone itself: This probably arose from a read error, given a far larger clone one base away.

The CDR3 consists of 16 residues. CDR1 MGHRA and CDR2 YSYEKL come from the germline V gene. This clonotype originated in a woman between 55 and 75 years old in good health and CMV-seropositive. The sample was PBMCs. The chain uses TRBV4-1 and TRBJ1-5, with D tentatively TRBD1 (6 bases). The CDR3: CASSLLGSGAGQPQHF. Here the CDR3 DNA reads TGTGCCAGCAGCTTACTAGGTTCAGGGGCGGGCCAGCCCCAGCATTTT.